This is a list of T cell receptor beta chains from one sample in a study of blood T cell repertoires in COVID-19. Repertoires were generated with immunoSEQ multiplex PCR, while TCRdb's copy carries only in-frame clones and drops some. The repertoire holds over 80,000 clones, approximately 89% seen once, with just under 20% in the top ten. The sequencing input was peripheral blood. The origin of the receptors is a human donor in a cohort sampled during active COVID-19. Both conserved end residues are part of each CDR3. D genes are given only for firm matches. The listing skips clone size in some rows; elsewhere it reads once, few, many or a size class.

V gene	J gene	CDR3 length	D gene	clone size	CDR3 DNA	CDR3 protein
TRBV9	TRBJ2-7	15	TRBD2	.	TGTGCCAGCAGCGTATCCCCTAGCGGGAGCTACGAGCAGTACTTC	CASSVSPSGSYEQYF
TRBV5-1	TRBJ2-3	17	TRBD2	.	TGCGCCAGCAGCTTGGTTAGCGGGAGGGCCCGCACAGATACGCAGTATTTT	CASSLVSGRARTDTQYF
TRBV10-3	TRBJ2-7	16	TRBD1	.	TGTGCCATCAGTGAGTCGATGGGACAGGGGGGCTACGAGCAGTACTTC	CAISESMGQGGYEQYF
TRBV5-1	TRBJ1-3	15	.	few	TGCGCCAGCAGCTTAGGCGACGGTCGGGAAAACACCATATATTTT	CASSLGDGRENTIYF
TRBV28	TRBJ2-7	16	.	.	TGTGCCAGCAGTTTATCAGTGGGCGAGGGCCTCTCCGAGCAGTACTTC	CASSLSVGEGLSEQYF
TRBV3-1/TRBV3-2	TRBJ2-1	16	TRBD2	.	TGTGCCAGCAGCCAAGAGGAGACTAGCGGGAGTTATGAGCAGTTCTTC	CASSQEETSGSYEQFF
TRBV4-1	TRBJ2-7	16	TRBD2	.	TGCGCCAGCAGCCAAGAGCCGGGGAGGGCCCGCTACGAGCAGTACTTC	CASSQEPGRARYEQYF
TRBV9	TRBJ1-1	15	.	few	TGTGCCAGCAGCACCTCGACGGGGTCGAACACTGAAGCTTTCTTT	CASSTSTGSNTEAFF
TRBV5-1	TRBJ2-4	16	.	.	TGCGCCAGCAGCCACGAGGGCGGGGCCCGGGCAAACATTCAGTACTTC	CASSHEGGARANIQYF
TRBV20-1	TRBJ2-7	13	.	few	TGCAGTGCTAGTAAGCGCTCCGCCTACGAGCAGTACTTC	CSASKRSAYEQYF
TRBV14	TRBJ2-1	13	.	once	TGTGCCAGCAGCCAAGTACGAGGAACTGAGCAGTTCTTC	CASSQVRGTEQFF
TRBV19	TRBJ1-5	15	TRBD1	.	TGTGCCAGTAGTATTGGGACAGGGGAAGGTCAGCCCCAGCATTTT	CASSIGTGEGQPQHF
TRBV12-3/TRBV12-4	TRBJ1-2	12	TRBD1	.	TGTGCCAGCAGCCGGGACAGGTATGGCTACACCTTC	CASSRDRYGYTF
TRBV10-2	TRBJ2-7	14	TRBD2	.	TGCGCCAGCAGTGCTAGCGGGAGTATCTACGAGCAGTACTTC	CASSASGSIYEQYF
TRBV5-4	TRBJ2-1	18	TRBD2	once	TGTGCCAGCAGCTCGTTCCCCGGGACTAGCGGGACGGTGAATGAGCAGTTCTTC	CASSSFPGTSGTVNEQFF
TRBV2	TRBJ2-3	14	.	.	TGTGCCAGCAGGCTGAAAACTAGCACAGATACGCAGTATTTT	CASRLKTSTDTQYF
TRBV4-2	TRBJ1-1	17	.	.	TGTGCCAGCAGCCAGGAAACAGAATTCCGTTTGAACACTGAAGCTTTCTTT	CASSQETEFRLNTEAFF
TRBV9	TRBJ2-7	15	.	.	TGTGCCAGCAGCGTAGTGGAGACAGGCGGCTACGAGCAGTACTTC	CASSVVETGGYEQYF
TRBV6-5	TRBJ1-2	14	TRBD1	.	TGTGCCAGCAGTTACGCGGTGGGACAGTTGGACTACACCTTC	CASSYAVGQLDYTF
TRBV19	TRBJ1-5	19	.	.	TGTGCCAGTAGTCACCCCACTCTCGGACAGCCTTATAGCAATCAGCCCCAGCATTTT	CASSHPTLGQPYSNQPQHF
TRBV3-1/TRBV3-2	TRBJ2-7	15	TRBD2	.	TGTGCCAGCAGTTATCAGACTAGCGGGAGCCCCGAGCAGTACTTC	CASSYQTSGSPEQYF
TRBV29-1	TRBJ2-2	13	.	once	TGCAGCGTTGATGAAGTGTTCGGCGGGGAGCTGTTTTTT	CSVDEVFGGELFF
TRBV18	TRBJ2-7	14	TRBD1	once	TGTGCCAGTAGATCCGGGACAGAAGAATACGAGCAGTACTTC	CASRSGTEEYEQYF
TRBV5-8	TRBJ1-3	15	TRBD1	.	TGTGCCAGCAGCTTAGGGACAGGGGACGGAAACACCATATATTTT	CASSLGTGDGNTIYF
TRBV7-9	TRBJ1-1	13	TRBD1	once	TGTGCCAGCAGCTTGAACAGGGGCACTGAAGCTTTCTTT	CASSLNRGTEAFF
TRBV6-5	TRBJ1-1	14	.	.	TGTGCCAGCAGCCGCCTGGTTTCGCGGCCTGAAGCTTTCTTT	CASSRLVSRPEAFF
TRBV4-1	TRBJ2-7	16	.	.	TGCGCCAGCAGCCAGCTAGATCCTACCACGTCCTACGAGCAGTACTTC	CASSQLDPTTSYEQYF
TRBV5-1	TRBJ1-1	13	.	once	TGCGCCAGCAGCTTGGAACAAATCACTGAAGCTTTCTTT	CASSLEQITEAFF
TRBV28	TRBJ2-7	13	.	.	TGTGCCAGCAGACCCCCGGCCCTTTTGCTAGCCCAATTC	CASRPPALLLAQF
TRBV5-3	TRBJ1-2	15	.	.	TGTGCCAGAAGCTTGGGTGTTGGGGGCGGGCATGGCTACACCTTC	CARSLGVGGGHGYTF
TRBV7-3	TRBJ2-1	16	TRBD2	.	TGTGCCAGCAGCTTTTACCCTTCTGGACTAGCGGGGAAGCAGTTCTTC	CASSFYPSGLAGKQFF
TRBV3-1/TRBV3-2	TRBJ2-7	18	TRBD2	few	TGTGCCAGCAGCCGCGTATCCGGGACTAGTGGAGGGAGCTACGAGCAGTACTTC	CASSRVSGTSGGSYEQYF
TRBV5-4	TRBJ1-2	15	TRBD1	.	TGTGCCAGCAGCTCCCCAGGACAGGCTGGCTATGGCTACACCTTC	CASSSPGQAGYGYTF
TRBV11-3	TRBJ1-3	14	.	.	TGTGCCAGCAGCAACAACCGGGGGGGAAACACCATATATTTT	CASSNNRGGNTIYF
TRBV6-1	TRBJ2-1	16	TRBD2	once	TGTGCCAGCAGTGACGGACTAGCCCAAGTCGGCAATGAGCAGTTCTTC	CASSDGLAQVGNEQFF
TRBV11-2	TRBJ2-7	13	TRBD1	.	TGTGCCAGCAGCATAGGGACAGCCTACGAGCAGTACTTC	CASSIGTAYEQYF
TRBV9	TRBJ2-3	18	TRBD2	few	TGTGCCAGCAGCGGCAAGTTGGTAGCGGGTCCTAGCACAGATACGCAGTATTTT	CASSGKLVAGPSTDTQYF
TRBV5-4	TRBJ1-2	15	TRBD1	.	TGTGCCAGCAGCTTGGGACAGGGGGCGCAATATGGCTACACCTTC	CASSLGQGAQYGYTF
TRBV5-8	TRBJ2-1	16	TRBD2	.	TGTGCCAGCAGCTCTGGACTAGCGGGGGGGTACAATGAGCAGTTCTTC	CASSSGLAGGYNEQFF
TRBV7-3	TRBJ2-3	15	TRBD2	.	TGTGCCAGCAGCTCGACTAGCGGGGGGCATGGGGTGCAGTATTTT	CASSSTSGGHGVQYF
TRBV9	TRBJ2-1	15	.	.	TGTGCCAAAGCAAAGCCGGGACACGGGAACAATGAGCAGTTCTTC	CAKAKPGHGNNEQFF
TRBV7-8	TRBJ1-2	14	TRBD1	.	TGTGCCAGCAGCTCGCTTGGACAGGCGACCAGAGGCACCTTC	CASSSLGQATRGTF
TRBV7-9	TRBJ1-2	12	.	.	TGTGCCAGCAGCTTAGGGACATACGGCTACACCTTC	CASSLGTYGYTF
TRBV6-4	TRBJ2-1	14	.	.	TGTGCCAGCAGTGACTCGTCCCTAGCCAATGAGCAGTTCTTC	CASSDSSLANEQFF
TRBV28	TRBJ2-3	15	.	.	TGTGCCAGCAGTACGTTGACAGGCCCCACAGATACGCAGTATTTT	CASSTLTGPTDTQYF
TRBV24-1	TRBJ2-5	16	.	.	TGTGCCACCAGTGATTTCTTCACGACAGGACAAGAGACCCAGTACTTC	CATSDFFTTGQETQYF
TRBV4-2	TRBJ2-5	17	TRBD2	.	TGTGCCAGCAGTCAGCGGGGCAATGCGGGATACCAAGAGACCCAGTACTTC	CASSQRGNAGYQETQYF
TRBV7-9	TRBJ2-7	11	TRBD1	.	TGTGCCAGCAGCCATGGACAGGGGTTTAACTTC	CASSHGQGFNF
TRBV11-2	TRBJ1-6	13	.	.	TGTGCCAGCAGCTTCCGACAGGATTCACCCCTCCACTTT	CASSFRQDSPLHF
TRBV4-1	TRBJ1-2	15	.	.	TGCGCCAGCAGCCCCTCGGGGGGTAGGAATAGCGGCTACACCTTC	CASSPSGGRNSGYTF
TRBV5-1	TRBJ2-1	14	.	.	TGCGCCAGCAGCCCTGGACTGGCTTACAATGAGCAGTTCTTC	CASSPGLAYNEQFF
TRBV7-2	TRBJ2-1	16	.	once	TGTGCCAGCAGCTTAGGGGGAGCTCTTCCGCCCAATGAGCAGTTCTTC	CASSLGGALPPNEQFF
TRBV9	TRBJ1-1	17	TRBD1	.	TGTGCCAGCAGCACCCGGGACAGGGGGCTCCAGAACACTGAAGCTTTCTTT	CASSTRDRGLQNTEAFF
TRBV5-4	TRBJ2-1	16	.	.	TGTGCCAGCAGCTTGGCTTGGATCCGCAGGGGCGGTGAGCAGTTCTTC	CASSLAWIRRGGEQFF
TRBV5-1	TRBJ2-7	16	.	.	TGCGCCAGCAGCTTGAGCCCCGGGTCGATATCCTACGAGCAGTACTTC	CASSLSPGSISYEQYF
TRBV6-6	TRBJ1-1	15	TRBD1	.	TGTGCCAGCAGTTGGGGACAGGGGGCTAACACTGAAGCTTTCTTT	CASSWGQGANTEAFF